The entry that follows covers one TCR beta chain sequence. Its specificity is not known. Here immunoSEQ multiplex PCR was the method, and the copy in TCRdb shows in-frame clones only, minus some. In the table there are tens of thousands of clones, about 79% of which are singletons. These data originate in a study of radiotherapy plus CTLA-4 blockade in lung cancer. Chemo-refractory metastatic non-small-cell lung cancer patients received focal radiation with ipilimumab CTLA-4 blockade. Study-wide points: Dynamics of early blood T cell clones, together with interferon-beta, were reportedly the best predictors of response.

Germline assignment: CDR1 SGHDT and CDR2 YYEEEE. CDR3 length equals 15 residues. The ends lost 5 bases at V and 5 bases at J; junction bases unmatched: 9. This clonotype originated in a human donor with non-small cell lung cancer who had a partial response to radiotherapy plus ipilimumab. Some clones in this sample may be carry-over from other donors' samples. Sequences were derived from peripheral blood, sampled from a patient treated with radiotherapy plus ipilimumab. V gene TRBV5-6 combines with J gene TRBJ2-7; 11 positions match TRBD2. Written as DNA, the CDR3 is TGTGCCAGCAGGTTAGCGGGAGGGATTAGCCACGAGCAGTACTTC. Amino acids: CASRLAGGISHEQYF.